The next 27 T cell receptor beta chains were all read from a single sample in a study of blood T cell repertoires in COVID-19. Only in-frame clones appear in the TCRdb table, and some are missing; sequencing was by immunoSEQ multiplex PCR. This sample carries around 330,000 clones, 88% of them seen once, and the ten largest clones take around 4%. Specimen: peripheral blood. These TCRs come from a woman aged 50 to 65 with active or convalescent COVID-19.

This clone turned up a few times. V is TRBV4-1 and J is TRBJ2-1, with D hard to call. The CDR3 contains 16 residues. Germline V gene data show CDR1 as MGHRA and CDR2 as YSYEKL. Trimming pared 0 bases from V and 2 bases from J, leaving 11 bases between. CDR3 protein: CASSQDRWLAYNEQFF. The CDR3 region has the DNA TGCGCCAGCAGCCAAGATCGGTGGCTAGCCTACAATGAGCAGTTCTTC.

The chain employs TRBV10-3 and TRBJ2-1; 10 bases map to TRBD2. The germline gives CDR1 ENHRY, CDR2 SYGVKD. The CDR3 sequence is 15 residues long. V lost 11 bases, J lost 9 bases, and 16 bases stayed unmatched. The CDR3 nucleotides read TGTGCCTCCCGCACCAGCGGGGGGGGACTTGGTGAGCAGTTCTTC. It translates to CASRTSGGGLGEQFF.

The V gene is TRBV18, the J gene TRBJ1-4; D remains ambiguous. Trimming pared 2 bases from V and 3 bases from J, leaving 19 bases between. The CDR3 loop spans 18 amino acids. Germline assignment: CDR1 KGHSH and CDR2 LQKENI. The CDR3 here is CASSPGEGLRLANEKLFF. CDR3 DNA: TGTGCCAGCTCACCAGGCGAAGGTTTGCGGTTGGCTAATGAAAAACTGTTTTTT.

The chain recombines TRBV9 with TRBJ2-1; tentatively, D is TRBD2 (6 bases). Germline CDR1 and CDR2: SGDLS and YYNGEE. CDR3 size: 16 residues. V was shortened by 0 bases and J by 7 bases, with 17 bases between the two germline ends. This CDR3 reads CASSVAVGGFLNEQFF. The CDR3 DNA reads TGTGCCAGCAGCGTAGCTGTGGGGGGATTTCTTAATGAGCAGTTCTTC.

The rearrangement links TRBV9 to TRBJ2-5, with 7 bases fitting TRBD2. Germline values: CDR1 SGDLS, CDR2 YYNGEE. Trimming removed 4 bases from V and 3 bases from J; junction bases left unmatched: 12. This CDR3 is built from 16 residues. Here the CDR3 reads CASSTRPSSGKETQYF. The CDR3 DNA reads TGTGCCAGCAGCACTCGCCCTTCTAGCGGAAAAGAGACCCAGTACTTC.

There are a few counts of this clone. The chain links TRBV5-1 to TRBJ1-3; 9 bases fit TRBD1. V gave up 4 bases and J gave up 4 bases; unmatched junction bases: 9. Germline V gene sequence: CDR1 SGHRS, CDR2 YFSETQ. The CDR3 totals 16 residues. CDR3 loop: CASSLAGTGRGNTIYF. Written as DNA, the CDR3 is TGCGCCAGCAGCCTAGCCGGGACAGGGAGAGGAAACACCATATATTTT.

The rearrangement links TRBV12-3 or TRBV12-4 to TRBJ2-7; 7 bases match TRBD1. V was clipped by 5 bases and J by 6 bases; unmatched bases: 7. The CDR3 is 13 residues long. CDR3 region: CASSGTTGVEQYF. In DNA, the CDR3 is TGTGCCAGCAGTGGCACCACAGGGGTCGAGCAGTACTTC.

The chain employs TRBV11-2 and TRBJ2-1, with D unclear. The CDR3 is made up of 13 amino acids. Germline CDR1 and CDR2: SGHAT and FQNNGV. Trimming stripped 7 bases from V and 8 bases from J, with 15 bases between. Here the CDR3 reads CASTITRVDEQFF. The CDR3 DNA sequence: TGTGCCAGCACCATTACGAGAGTGGATGAGCAGTTCTTC.

The chain joins TRBV7-3 to TRBJ2-3; D possibly corresponds to TRBD1 (6 bases). The CDR3 sequence is 15 residues long. V lost 2 bases to trimming and J lost 0 bases, with 9 bases between them. Germline V gives CDR1 SGHTA, CDR2 FQGTGA. The CDR3: CASSLGQRSTDTQYF. For the CDR3, the DNA is TGTGCCAGCAGCTTAGGACAGAGAAGCACAGATACGCAGTATTTT.

The chain couples TRBV18 to TRBJ1-1; maybe TRBD1 (5 bases). V was cut by 6 bases and J by 6 bases, with 14 bases left in between. CDR1 is KGHSH, CDR2 LQKENI, per germline. This CDR3 region has 13 residues. CDR3 amino acids: CASSLGASSEAFF. In DNA, the CDR3 is TGTGCCAGCTCGCTTGGGGCTTCCTCTGAAGCTTTCTTT. Combining the CDR3 with reference TRBV18 and TRBJ1-1 gives the whole variable domain NAGVMQNPRHLVRRRGQEARLRCSPMKGHSHVYWYRQLPEEGLKFMVYLQKENIIDESGMPKERFSAEFPKEGPSILRIQQVVRGDSAAYFCASSLGASSEAFFGQGTRLTVV.

The chain uses TRBV19 and TRBJ1-5; no firm D call. Germline V gives CDR1 LNHDA, CDR2 SQIVND (reference sequence). Trimming cost V 3 bases and J 4 bases, with 10 bases left between them. The CDR3 extends over 14 amino acids. CDR3 coding DNA: TGTGCCAGTAGTATGGGTTGGAGGAATCAGCCCCAGCATTTT. Its translation is CASSMGWRNQPQHF.

V and J are TRBV6-5 and TRBJ1-2, with D maybe TRBD1 (6 bases). Germline V lookup: CDR1 MNHEY, CDR2 SVGAGI. The CDR3 covers 14 residues. Deletions cut 3 bases from V and 2 bases from J, with 10 bases between. CDR3 amino acids: CASSYGRGNYGYTF. Written as DNA, the CDR3 is TGTGCCAGCAGTTATGGGAGGGGGAACTATGGCTACACCTTC.

CDR3 protein: CASSHNNEQFF. In DNA form, the CDR3 reads TGCGCCAGCAGTCACAACAATGAGCAGTTCTTC. This chain connects TRBV4-1 to TRBJ2-1; D is undetermined. This CDR3 is built from 11 residues. The germline V gene has CDR1 MGHRA and CDR2 YSYEKL. Trimming removed 6 bases at V and 5 bases at J, with 5 bases between.

This rearrangement joins TRBV7-2 to TRBJ2-7, with 13 bases that match TRBD2. This CDR3 has 15 amino acids. The trim removed 5 bases at V and 6 bases at J, leaving 7 bases unmatched. Germline V lookup: CDR1 SGHTA, CDR2 FQGNSA. Written as DNA, the CDR3 is TGTGCCAGCAGCCTCGGACTAGCGGGGGTTGTCGAGCAGTACTTC. Translating gives CASSLGLAGVVEQYF.

The V gene is TRBV5-1, the J gene TRBJ1-1; no clear D gene. The V gene's germline CDR1 is SGHRS and CDR2 YFSETQ. V was cut by 0 bases and J by 7 bases, with 16 bases left in between. The CDR3 totals 15 residues. The CDR3 protein is CASSLEGSGQFEAFF. In DNA, the CDR3 is TGCGCCAGCAGCTTGGAAGGCTCAGGCCAGTTTGAAGCTTTCTTT.

The chain is built from TRBV27 and TRBJ2-7; 9 nucleotides line up with TRBD1. J was trimmed by 5 bases and V by 4 bases; bases with no gene match: 9. This CDR3 contains 15 residues. Germline lookup yields CDR1 MNHEY and CDR2 SMNVEV (reference sequence). The CDR3 loop is CASSYRRDRVDEQYF. The CDR3 nucleotides are TGTGCCAGCAGTTATCGTCGGGACAGGGTCGACGAGCAGTACTTC.

V usage is TRBV13 and J usage is TRBJ2-7, with a weak D call TRBD1 (5 bases). The CDR3 sequence is 14 residues long. Germline lookup yields CDR1 PRHDT and CDR2 FYEKMQ (reference sequence). V was cut by 5 bases and J by 9 bases, with 20 bases left in between. The CDR3 DNA sequence: TGTGCCAGCAGCGCCGCTTCTGCGGAAGGGGCGCAGTACTTC. As protein: CASSAASAEGAQYF.

V usage is TRBV30 and J usage is TRBJ2-3; 8 bases are shared with TRBD1. Germline trimming cut 3 bases from V and 5 bases from J; bases unmatched to any gene: 10. Per germline, CDR1 GTSNPN and CDR2 SVGIG (reference sequence). The CDR3 extends over 15 amino acids. CDR3 in amino acids: CAWSRPGQGGDTQYF. In DNA, the CDR3 is TGTGCCTGGAGCCGTCCCGGACAGGGTGGAGATACGCAGTATTTT.

This sequence joins TRBV9 and TRBJ1-1, with D uncertain. Trimming cost V 4 bases and J 0 bases, with 10 bases left between them. CDR3 length equals 14 residues. Germline-derived CDR1 and CDR2 are SGDLS and YYNGEE. The CDR3 here is CASSPSRVNTEAFF. CDR3 DNA: TGTGCCAGCAGCCCTTCGCGGGTGAACACTGAAGCTTTCTTT.

A single count supports this clone. The chain links TRBV2 to TRBJ1-1, with TRBD1 identical over 8 bases. Germline-derived CDR1 and CDR2 are SNHLY and FYNNEI. Unmatched junction bases numbered 7, after V lost 6 bases and J lost 4 bases. The CDR3 totals 14 residues. The CDR3 DNA sequence: TGTGCCAGCAGCTACCGGACAGGGACCACTGAAGCTTTCTTT. It encodes CASSYRTGTTEAFF.

CDR3 bases: TGTGCCTGGAGTGTAATCCGCCAGGGGGCCCGTTCTGGGGCCAACGTCCTGACTTTC. It specifies CAWSVIRQGARSGANVLTF. This chain links TRBV30 with TRBJ2-6; 8 positions match TRBD1. The CDR3 has 19 residues. The J segment lost 1 base and the V segment lost 0 bases, leaving 11 bases of the junction unmatched. Per germline, CDR1 GTSNPN and CDR2 SVGIG (reference sequence).

The genes are TRBV27 and TRBJ1-1, with 10 positions matching TRBD1. Germline lookup yields CDR1 MNHEY and CDR2 SMNVEV (reference sequence). The V and J ends lost 5 bases and 5 bases, in that order; junction bases with no gene match: 5. The CDR3 spans 14 residues. CDR3 sequence reads: CASSPGQGVTEAFF. The CDR3 region has the DNA TGTGCCAGCAGTCCCGGACAGGGGGTTACTGAAGCTTTCTTT.

The chain combines TRBV5-1 with TRBJ1-3; TRBD1 is a possible D gene (6 bases). This CDR3 has 17 residues. V gave up 4 bases and J gave up 0 bases, with 17 bases separating them. The germline gives CDR1 SGHRS, CDR2 YFSETQ. The CDR3 sequence: CASSPEQGTSSGNTIYF. The CDR3 DNA is TGCGCCAGCAGCCCAGAACAGGGAACCTCCTCTGGAAACACCATATATTTT. The variable domain in full, completed from reference TRBV5-1 and TRBJ1-3, reads KAGVTQTPRYLIKTRGQQVTLSCSPISGHRSVSWYQQTPGQGLQFLFEYFSETQRNKGNFPGRFSGRQFSNSRSEMNVSTLELGDSALYLCASSPEQGTSSGNTIYFGEGSWLTVV.

V and J are TRBV24-1 and TRBJ2-1; the D gene is possibly TRBD1 (6 bases). Germline loops: CDR1 KGHDR, CDR2 SFDVKD. There are 13 residues in the CDR3. Trimming took 10 bases from V and 5 from J, leaving 14 bases between them. The DNA for the CDR3 is TGTGCCACAAGTCCTGCAGGGGACAATGAGCAGTTCTTC. It encodes CATSPAGDNEQFF.

The J gene is TRBJ2-3, the V gene TRBV15; 8 bases map to TRBD2. The CDR3 is 17 amino acids. V lost 1 base to trimming and J lost 1 base; unmatched junction nucleotides: 7. The germline CDR1 and CDR2 sequences are LNHNV and YYDKDF (reference sequence). This CDR3 reads CATSRGLGLDGTDTQYF. DNA of the CDR3: TGTGCCACCAGCAGAGGCCTGGGACTAGACGGCACAGATACGCAGTATTTT.

This clone was seen only once. This rearrangement joins TRBV5-1 to TRBJ1-5; D is undetermined. Trimming stripped 4 bases from V and 0 bases from J, with 5 bases between. CDR3 length: 13 amino acids. Germline CDR1 SGHRS, CDR2 YFSETQ. CDR3 amino acids: CASSVNSNQPQHF. CDR3 bases: TGCGCCAGCAGCGTTAATAGCAATCAGCCCCAGCATTTT.

The chain employs TRBV21-1 and TRBJ1-5; the table's D gene call, TRBD1, was not cross checked with the DNA. TRBV21-1 has pseudogene status. The CDR3 has 18 residues. This CDR3 is CASSTPGQGARKGQPQHF. The CDR3 nucleotides read TGTGCCAGCAGCACTCCTGGACAGGGGGCTAGGAAGGGTCAGCCCCAGCATTTT.